Listed below are T cell receptor beta chains from one sample, sequenced in a study of metastatic and nonmetastatic thyroid tumors. Through MiXCR, TCRdb re-clonotyped the PCR reads. The table has 21,000 or so clones, over 20% seen once; the top ten hold 25% to 35%. Sequences were obtained from blood. The receptor set was obtained from a female donor with papillary thyroid cancer or a benign thyroid nodule (not recorded which). Some clones in this sample may be carry-over from other donors' samples. CDR3s include the opening cysteine and the closing phenylalanine or tryptophan. D genes are given only for firm matches. A clone size is listed for some rows: how often the clone was seen (once, few, many), or a class if it is expanded.

j_call,d_call,v_call,clone_size,cdr3_nt,cdr3_aa
TRBJ2-3,TRBD2,TRBV20-1,once,TGCAGTGCTAGATTTTCTAGTGGGAGGGCCCTTGATACGCAGTATTTT,CSARFSSGRALDTQYF
TRBJ2-2,NA,TRBV10-3,many,TGTGCCATCAGTGAGCGGGGGAACACCTGGGAGCTGTTTTTT,CAISERGNTWELFF
TRBJ2-7,NA,TRBV9,many,TGTGCCAGCAGCCCTAAAGCTAGCAGCCTCTACGAGCAGTACTTC,CASSPKASSLYEQYF
TRBJ2-7,TRBD2,TRBV11-1,NA,TGTGCCAGCAGCTGGGGACTAGCGGAGTCCTACGAGCAGTACTTC,CASSWGLAESYEQYF
TRBJ1-2,NA,TRBV20-1,NA,TGCAGTGCTAGAGATGAGGCAGGAACCTTTAACTATGGCTACACCTTC,CSARDEAGTFNYGYTF
TRBJ2-7,NA,TRBV20-1,many,TGCAGTGCTACAATCCGGGACTTCTCCTCCTACGAGCAGTACTTC,CSATIRDFSSYEQYF
TRBJ1-4,TRBD1,TRBV5-6,NA,TGTGCCAGTTCAACAGGGGTTTTAGAAAAACTGTTTTTT,CASSTGVLEKLFF
TRBJ1-1,NA,TRBV2,many,TGTGCCAGCAGTGTAGGGGGACCTCTGAACACTGAAGCTTTCTTT,CASSVGGPLNTEAFF
TRBJ2-5,TRBD1,TRBV4-1,many,TGCGCCAGCAGCCTTTTATGGACAGGGGTGGACGGGGAGACCCAGTACTTC,CASSLLWTGVDGETQYF
TRBJ2-3,TRBD2,TRBV30,once,TGTGCCTGGAGACTAGCGGGAACAGATACGCAGTATTTT,CAWRLAGTDTQYF
TRBJ2-6,NA,TRBV19,NA,TGTGCCAGTAGTATCCCAGGGCAGGCTGGTGCCAACGTCCTGACTTTC,CASSIPGQAGANVLTF
TRBJ2-7,NA,TRBV7-9,many,TGTGCCAGCAGCTTGGGACACTCATACGAGCAGTACTTC,CASSLGHSYEQYF
TRBJ2-5,TRBD2,TRBV5-1,many,TGCGCCAGCAGCTTGTTCCGGGAGGGCCCGGAGACCCAGTACTTC,CASSLFREGPETQYF
TRBJ2-7,NA,TRBV12-3/TRBV12-4,medium-sized,TGTGCCAGCAGTTTAGAGGCCCGGGGGTACGAGCAGTACTTC,CASSLEARGYEQYF
TRBJ2-7,TRBD2,TRBV4-3,many,TGCGCCAGCAGCCAAGAAGCTAGCGGGGCCTCCTACGAGCAGTACTTC,CASSQEASGASYEQYF
TRBJ1-6,NA,TRBV20-1,many,TGCAGTGTGCGGTTCAGGGAAAATTCACCCCTCCACTTT,CSVRFRENSPLHF
TRBJ2-1,TRBD2,TRBV6-1,NA,TGTGCCAGTAAACTAGCGGGAGGCACATACAATGAGCAGTTCTTC,CASKLAGGTYNEQFF